This TCR beta chain is from a study of cytomegalovirus exposure and HLA in healthy donors. Study-wide findings and caveats: A list of 150 or so TCR beta chains associated with cytomegalovirus was given. Reported findings show TCR beta sequences accurately forecast HLA-A and HLA-B alleles in most subjects.

Regarding this clone: Its antigen is not known.

60 Vbeta and 13 Jbeta primers were used in PCR. In the authors' workflow: A follow-up analysis tallied around 76 million unique TCR beta chains, approximately 10 million shared. The table came from immunoSEQ multiplex PCR; TCRdb's copy has only in-frame clones and leaves some out. V and J calls and clone size are given by that table; D and trimming were obtained from the DNA. The table shows 150,000 to 200,000 clones, with 75% to 80% occurring only once. Donors likely had unrecorded immune exposures despite being nominally healthy when sampled. This sequence originates from a woman aged 25 to 45 in good health and CMV-seropositive. The sequenced sample was PBMCs.

CDR3 DNA: TGCGCCAGCAGCCAAGAGACAGAAAAAACAGATACGCAGTATTTT. It codes for CASSQETEKTDTQYF. The V and J genes are TRBV4-1 and TRBJ2-3; TRBD1 might be the D (5 bases). V lost 0 bases to trimming and J lost 3 bases, with 10 bases between them. The CDR3 contains 15 residues. CDR1 and CDR2 (germline): MGHRA, YSYEKL.